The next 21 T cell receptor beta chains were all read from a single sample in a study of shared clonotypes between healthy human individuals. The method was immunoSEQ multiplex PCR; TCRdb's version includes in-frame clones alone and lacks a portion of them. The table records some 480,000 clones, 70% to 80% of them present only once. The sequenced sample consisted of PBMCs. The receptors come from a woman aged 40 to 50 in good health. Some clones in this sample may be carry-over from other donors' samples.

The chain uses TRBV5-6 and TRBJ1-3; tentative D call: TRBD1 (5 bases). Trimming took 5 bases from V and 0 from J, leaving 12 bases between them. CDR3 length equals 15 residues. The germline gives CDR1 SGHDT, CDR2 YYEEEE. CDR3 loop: CASSRRGGSGNTIYF. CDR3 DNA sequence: TGTGCCAGCAGTCGCCGGGGGGGCTCTGGAAACACCATATATTTT.

The CDR3 DNA follows: TGTGCCAGCAGCCAGCTCGAGGACGGGAGGGGAGCTTTCTTT. Translation gives CASSQLEDGRGAFF. The gene calls are TRBV14 and TRBJ1-1, with D possibly TRBD1 on 5 matching bases. Trimming took 3 bases from V and 10 from J, leaving 18 bases between them. CDR3 length: 14 residues. The germline V gene has CDR1 SGHDN and CDR2 FVKESK.

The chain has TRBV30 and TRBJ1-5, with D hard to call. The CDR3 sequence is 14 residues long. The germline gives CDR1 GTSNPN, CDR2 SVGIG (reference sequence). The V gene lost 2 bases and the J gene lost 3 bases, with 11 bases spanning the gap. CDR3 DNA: TGTGCCTGGAGTTACCGGCAGCCCAATCAGCCCCAGCATTTT. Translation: CAWSYRQPNQPQHF.

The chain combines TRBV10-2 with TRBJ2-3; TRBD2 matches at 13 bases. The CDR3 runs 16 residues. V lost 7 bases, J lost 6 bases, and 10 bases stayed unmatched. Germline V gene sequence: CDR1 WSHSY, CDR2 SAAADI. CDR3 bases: TGCGCCAGCAATTCCAGGGAGACTAGCGGGAGGGATACGCAGTATTTT. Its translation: CASNSRETSGRDTQYF.

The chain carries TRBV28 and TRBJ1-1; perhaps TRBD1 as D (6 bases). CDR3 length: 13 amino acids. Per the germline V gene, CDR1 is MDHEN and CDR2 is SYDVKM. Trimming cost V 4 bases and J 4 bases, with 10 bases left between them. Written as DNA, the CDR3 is TGTGCCAGCAGTTATGAAGGGGGCACTGAAGCTTTCTTT. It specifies CASSYEGGTEAFF.

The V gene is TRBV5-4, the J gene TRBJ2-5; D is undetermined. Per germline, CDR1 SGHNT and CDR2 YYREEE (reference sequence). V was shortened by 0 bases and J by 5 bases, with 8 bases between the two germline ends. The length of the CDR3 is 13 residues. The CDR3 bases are TGTGCCAGCAGCTTGGAAGGGTTCGAGACCCAGTACTTC. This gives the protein CASSLEGFETQYF.

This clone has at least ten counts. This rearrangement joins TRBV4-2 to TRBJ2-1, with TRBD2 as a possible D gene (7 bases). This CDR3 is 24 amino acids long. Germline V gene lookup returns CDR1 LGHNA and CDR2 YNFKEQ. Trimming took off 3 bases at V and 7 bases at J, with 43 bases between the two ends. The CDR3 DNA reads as TGTGCCAGCAGCCACCCCCGTCCGACGGGGGCGAAGTGGCTAGCGGAGCCCGGGGGGAATGAGCAGTTCTTC. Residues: CASSHPRPTGAKWLAEPGGNEQFF.

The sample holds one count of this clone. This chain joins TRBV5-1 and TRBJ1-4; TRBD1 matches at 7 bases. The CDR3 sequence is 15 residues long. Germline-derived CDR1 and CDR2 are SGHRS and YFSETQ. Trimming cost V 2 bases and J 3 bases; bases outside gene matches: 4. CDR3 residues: CASSLGDSSNEKLFF. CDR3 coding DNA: TGCGCCAGCAGCTTAGGGGACAGTTCTAATGAAAAACTGTTTTTT.

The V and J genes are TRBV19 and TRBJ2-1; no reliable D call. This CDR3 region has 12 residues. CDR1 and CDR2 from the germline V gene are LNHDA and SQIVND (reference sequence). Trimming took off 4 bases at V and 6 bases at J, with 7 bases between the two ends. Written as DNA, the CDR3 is TGTGCCAGTAGTACTGCAGGCAATGAGCAGTTCTTC. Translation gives CASSTAGNEQFF.

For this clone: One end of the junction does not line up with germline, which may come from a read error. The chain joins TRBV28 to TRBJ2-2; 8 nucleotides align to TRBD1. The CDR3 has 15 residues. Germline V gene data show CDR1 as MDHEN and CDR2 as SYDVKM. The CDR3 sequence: CASSSYRGNAGELFF. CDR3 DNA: TGTGCCAGCAGTTCCTACAGGGGGAACGCCGGGGAGCTGTTTTTT.

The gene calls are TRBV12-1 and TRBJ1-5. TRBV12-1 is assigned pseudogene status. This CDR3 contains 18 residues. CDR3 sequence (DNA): TGTGCCAGCAGCTGGGCCGAGGTCGGGGTTGATAGCAATCAGCCCCAGCATTTT. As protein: CASSWAEVGVDSNQPQHF.

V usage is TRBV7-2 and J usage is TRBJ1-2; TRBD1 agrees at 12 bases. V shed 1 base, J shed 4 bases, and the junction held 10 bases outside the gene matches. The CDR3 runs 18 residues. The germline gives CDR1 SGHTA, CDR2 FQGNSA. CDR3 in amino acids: CASSLVWGDRGRVYGYTF. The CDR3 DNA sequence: TGTGCCAGCAGCTTAGTTTGGGGGGACAGGGGGCGAGTCTATGGCTACACCTTC.

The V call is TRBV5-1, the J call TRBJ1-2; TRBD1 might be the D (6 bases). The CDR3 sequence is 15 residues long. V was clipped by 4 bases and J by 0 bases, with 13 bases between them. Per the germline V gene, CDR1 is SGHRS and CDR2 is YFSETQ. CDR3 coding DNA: TGCGCCAGCAGCCTGGACAGTCACGCTAACTATGGCTACACCTTC. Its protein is CASSLDSHANYGYTF.

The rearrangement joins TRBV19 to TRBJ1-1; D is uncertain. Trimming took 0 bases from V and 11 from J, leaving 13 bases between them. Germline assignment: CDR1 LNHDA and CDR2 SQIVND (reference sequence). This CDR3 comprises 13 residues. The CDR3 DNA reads TGTGCCAGTAGTATAGATCGTTCACACGGGGCTTTCTTT. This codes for CASSIDRSHGAFF.

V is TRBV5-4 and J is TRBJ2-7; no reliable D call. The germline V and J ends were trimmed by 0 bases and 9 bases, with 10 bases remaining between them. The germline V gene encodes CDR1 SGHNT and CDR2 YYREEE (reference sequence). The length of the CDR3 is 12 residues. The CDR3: CASSLDLDVQYF. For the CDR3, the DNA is TGTGCCAGCAGCTTGGATCTAGATGTGCAGTACTTC.

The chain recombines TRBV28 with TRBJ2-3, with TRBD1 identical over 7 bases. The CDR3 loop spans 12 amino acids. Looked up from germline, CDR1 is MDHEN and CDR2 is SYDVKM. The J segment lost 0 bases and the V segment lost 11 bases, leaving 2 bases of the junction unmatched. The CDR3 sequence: CAAGGSTDTQYF. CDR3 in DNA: TGTGCCGCAGGGGGTAGCACAGATACGCAGTATTTT.

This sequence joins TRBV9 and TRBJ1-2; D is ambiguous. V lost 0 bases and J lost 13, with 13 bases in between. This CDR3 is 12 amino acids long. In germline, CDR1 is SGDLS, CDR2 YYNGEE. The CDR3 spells CASSVDSIGLTF. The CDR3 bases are TGTGCCAGCAGCGTAGATAGCATAGGGCTCACCTTC.

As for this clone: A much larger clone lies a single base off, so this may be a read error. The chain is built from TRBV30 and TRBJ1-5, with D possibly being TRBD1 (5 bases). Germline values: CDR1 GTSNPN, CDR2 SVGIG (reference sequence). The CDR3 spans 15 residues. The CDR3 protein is CTWSLTGPSNQPQHF. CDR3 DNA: TGTACCTGGAGTCTGACGGGGCCTAGCAATCAGCCCCAGCATTTT.

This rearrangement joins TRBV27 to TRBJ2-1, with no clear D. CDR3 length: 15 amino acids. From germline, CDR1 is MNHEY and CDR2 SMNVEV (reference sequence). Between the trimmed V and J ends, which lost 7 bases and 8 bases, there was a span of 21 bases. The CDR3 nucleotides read TGTGCCAGCACCCTATCATCGAGACCCGACGATGAGCAGTTCTTC. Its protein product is CASTLSSRPDDEQFF.

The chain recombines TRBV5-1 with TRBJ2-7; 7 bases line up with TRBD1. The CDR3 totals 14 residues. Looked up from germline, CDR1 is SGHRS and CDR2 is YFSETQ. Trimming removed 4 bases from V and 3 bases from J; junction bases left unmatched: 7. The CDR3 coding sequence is TGCGCCAGCAGCACATCGGGACAGCTCTACGAGCAGTACTTC. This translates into CASSTSGQLYEQYF.

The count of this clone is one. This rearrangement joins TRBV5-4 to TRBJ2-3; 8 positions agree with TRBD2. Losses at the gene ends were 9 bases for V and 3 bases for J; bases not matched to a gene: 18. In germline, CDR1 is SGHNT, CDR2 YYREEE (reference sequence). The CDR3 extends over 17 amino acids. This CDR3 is CAISSAPGTRPTDTQYF. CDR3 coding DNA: TGTGCCATCTCCTCCGCCCCCGGGACTAGACCAACAGATACGCAGTATTTT.